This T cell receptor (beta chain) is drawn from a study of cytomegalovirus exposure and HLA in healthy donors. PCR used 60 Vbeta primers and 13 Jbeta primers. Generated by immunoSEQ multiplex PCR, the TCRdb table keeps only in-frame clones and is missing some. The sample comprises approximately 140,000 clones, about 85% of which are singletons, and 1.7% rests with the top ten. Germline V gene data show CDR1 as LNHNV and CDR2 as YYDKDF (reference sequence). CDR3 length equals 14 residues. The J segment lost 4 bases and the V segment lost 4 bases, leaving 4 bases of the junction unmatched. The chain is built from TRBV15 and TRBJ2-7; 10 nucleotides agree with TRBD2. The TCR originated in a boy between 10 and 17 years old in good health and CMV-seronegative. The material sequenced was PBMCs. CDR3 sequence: CATSKLAGAYEQYF. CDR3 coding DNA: TGTGCCACCAGCAAGCTAGCGGGAGCTTACGAGCAGTACTTC.